This TCR beta chain appears in the sequencing data of a study of beta chain features in type 1 diabetes. About the study: Across every sample, roughly 100 million sorted cells were examined in total.

Per the germline V gene, CDR1 is MGHRA and CDR2 is YSYEKL. Between the trimmed V and J ends, which lost 0 bases and 0 bases, there was a span of 14 bases. CDR3 length: 18 residues. Expressed TCRB transcripts were sequenced because the entire RNA isolate underwent reverse transcription. Deep immunoSEQ sequencing covered naive, central memory and regulatory T cell samples. Libraries were prepared by immunoSEQ multiplex PCR; TCRdb keeps only in-frame clonotypes and omits some of them. Of 200,000 to 300,000 clones in the sample, over 11% were seen once. A word on this clone: Its specificity is unknown.

Study outcomes and limitations: All four CD4+ subsets of Type 1 diabetes patients contained TCRB CDR3s that were moderately but significantly shorter. The study notes PCR might favor shorter templates equally in patients and controls.

The rearrangement joins TRBV4-1 to TRBJ1-4; D uncertain. Sequenced sample: naive CD4+ T cells from blood. The TCR comes from a man aged 30 to 39 with type 1 diabetes. The CDR3 loop is CASSQETANTATNEKLFF. CDR3 sequence (DNA): TGCGCCAGCAGCCAAGAGACGGCGAATACAGCAACTAATGAAAAACTGTTTTTT.